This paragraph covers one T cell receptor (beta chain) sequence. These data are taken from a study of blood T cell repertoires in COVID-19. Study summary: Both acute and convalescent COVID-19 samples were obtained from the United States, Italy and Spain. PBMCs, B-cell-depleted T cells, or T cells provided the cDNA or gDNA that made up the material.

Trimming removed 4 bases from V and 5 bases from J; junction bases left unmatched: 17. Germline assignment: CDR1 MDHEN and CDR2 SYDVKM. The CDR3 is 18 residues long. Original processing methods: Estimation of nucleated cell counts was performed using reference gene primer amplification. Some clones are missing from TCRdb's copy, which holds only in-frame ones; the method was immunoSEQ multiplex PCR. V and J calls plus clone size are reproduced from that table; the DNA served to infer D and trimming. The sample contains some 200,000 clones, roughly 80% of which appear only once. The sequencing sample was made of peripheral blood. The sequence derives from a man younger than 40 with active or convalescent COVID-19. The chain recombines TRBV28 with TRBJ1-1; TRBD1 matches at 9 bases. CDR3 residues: CASSSSMALGQGRTEAFF. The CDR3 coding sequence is TGTGCCAGCAGTTCCTCGATGGCGCTAGGACAGGGGAGGACTGAAGCTTTCTTT. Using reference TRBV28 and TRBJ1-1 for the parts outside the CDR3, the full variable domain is DVKVTQSSRYLVKRTGEKVFLECVQDMDHENMFWYRQDPGLGLRLIYFSYDVKMKEKGDIPEGYSVSREKKERFSLILESASTNQTSMYLCASSSSMALGQGRTEAFFGQGTRLTVV.